This is a list of T cell receptor beta chains from one sample in a study of shared clonotypes between healthy human individuals. Here immunoSEQ multiplex PCR was the method, and the copy in TCRdb shows in-frame clones only, minus some. Of about 2 million clones listed, about 95% are singletons. Material: naive CD8+ T cells sorted from blood. These receptors were obtained from a man between 18 and 35 years old in good health. CDR3s include the opening cysteine and the closing phenylalanine or tryptophan. D genes are given only for firm matches. A clone size is listed for some rows: how often the clone was seen (once, few, many), or a class if it is expanded.

V	J	D	size	CDR3	DNA
TRBV7-9	TRBJ2-1	NA	NA	CASSLAQGQYNEQFF	TGTGCCAGCAGCTTAGCGCAGGGGCAGTACAATGAGCAGTTCTTC
TRBV28	TRBJ2-2	TRBD2	NA	CASSLWTSGGTGELFF	TGTGCCAGCAGTTTATGGACTAGCGGGGGCACCGGGGAGCTGTTTTTT
TRBV7-9	TRBJ2-3	TRBD1	NA	CASSYQGATDTQYF	TGTGCCAGCAGCTACCAGGGGGCAACAGATACGCAGTATTTT
TRBV13	TRBJ2-5	TRBD2	NA	CASSYGTSGTYREETQYF	TGTGCCAGCAGCTATGGGACTAGCGGGACGTATAGGGAAGAGACCCAGTACTTC
TRBV7-9	TRBJ2-7	TRBD2	NA	CAAEALLAGNSYEQYF	TGTGCCGCGGAGGCTTTACTAGCGGGGAATTCCTACGAGCAGTACTTC
TRBV9	TRBJ2-3	TRBD2	NA	CASSGKLAEGGGTDTQYF	TGTGCCAGCAGCGGAAAACTAGCGGAAGGAGGGGGCACAGATACGCAGTATTTT
TRBV7-9	TRBJ2-7	TRBD2	NA	CASSFPPRGIHEQYF	TGTGCCAGCAGCTTCCCCCCGCGGGGGATCCACGAGCAGTACTTC
TRBV30	TRBJ2-3	NA	NA	CAWSENYSTDTQYF	TGTGCCTGGAGTGAAAACTATAGCACAGATACGCAGTATTTT
TRBV13	TRBJ2-5	NA	once	CASSLGGVEETQYF	TGTGCCAGCAGCTTAGGCGGGGTAGAAGAGACCCAGTACTTC
TRBV28	TRBJ2-2	NA	once	CASSRQGGGYTGELFF	TGTGCCAGCAGCCGACAGGGAGGGGGGTACACCGGGGAGCTGTTTTTT
TRBV6-1	TRBJ2-5	TRBD1	NA	CAGAGTGVYETQYF	TGTGCGGGTGCCGGGACAGGGGTTTACGAGACCCAGTACTTC